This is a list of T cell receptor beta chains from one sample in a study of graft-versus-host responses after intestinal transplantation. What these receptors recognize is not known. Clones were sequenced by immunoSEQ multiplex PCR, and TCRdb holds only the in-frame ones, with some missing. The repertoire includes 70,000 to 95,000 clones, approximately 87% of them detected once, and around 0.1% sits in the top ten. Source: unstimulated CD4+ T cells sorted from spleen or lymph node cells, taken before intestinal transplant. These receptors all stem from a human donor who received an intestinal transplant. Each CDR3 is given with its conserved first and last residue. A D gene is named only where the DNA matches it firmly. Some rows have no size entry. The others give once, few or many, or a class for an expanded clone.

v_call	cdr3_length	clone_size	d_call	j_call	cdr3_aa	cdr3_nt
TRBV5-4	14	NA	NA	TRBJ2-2	CASSLGQQTGELFF	TGTGCCAGCAGCTTGGGACAGCAGACCGGGGAGCTGTTTTTT
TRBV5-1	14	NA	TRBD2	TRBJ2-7	CASSLETSPNEQYF	TGCGCCAGCAGCTTGGAGACTAGCCCCAACGAGCAGTACTTC
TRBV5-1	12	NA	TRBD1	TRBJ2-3	CASSSTGDTQYF	TGCGCCAGCAGCTCGACAGGGGATACGCAGTATTTT
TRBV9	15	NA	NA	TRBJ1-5	CASSVEGVRNQPQHF	TGTGCCAGCAGCGTAGAAGGGGTGCGAAATCAGCCCCAGCATTTT
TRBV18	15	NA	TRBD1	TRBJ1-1	CASSPQQGKNTEAFF	TGTGCCAGCTCACCTCAACAGGGGAAGAACACTGAAGCTTTCTTT
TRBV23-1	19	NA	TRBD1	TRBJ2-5	CASSPPQMDGTAAKETQYF	TGCGCCAGCAGTCCGCCCCAGATGGACGGGACAGCAGCAAAAGAGACCCAGTACTTC
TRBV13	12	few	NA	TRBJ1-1	CASSLPGTTAFF	TGTGCCAGCAGCTTACCCGGGACAACAGCTTTCTTT
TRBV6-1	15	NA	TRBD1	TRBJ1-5	CASLNQGAGNQPQHF	TGTGCCAGCCTTAACCAGGGGGCAGGCAATCAGCCCCAGCATTTT
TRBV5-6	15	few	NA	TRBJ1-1	CASSPGLGVGTEAFF	TGTGCCAGCAGCCCCGGTTTGGGAGTGGGCACTGAAGCTTTCTTT
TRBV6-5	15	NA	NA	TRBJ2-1	CASSYSFSGSNEQFF	TGTGCCAGCAGTTACTCGTTTAGCGGTTCCAATGAGCAGTTCTTC
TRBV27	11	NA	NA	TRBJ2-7	CASSTTGEQYF	TGTGCCAGCAGTACCACGGGGGAGCAGTACTTC
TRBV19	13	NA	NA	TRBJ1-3	CASTAGWGNTIYF	TGTGCCAGTACGGCAGGGTGGGGAAACACCATATATTTT
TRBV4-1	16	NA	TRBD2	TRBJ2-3	CASSHPVAGSTDTQYF	TGCGCCAGCAGCCACCCCGTAGCGGGGAGCACAGATACGCAGTATTTT
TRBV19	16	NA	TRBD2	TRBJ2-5	CASSILAGDPRETQYF	TGTGCCAGTAGTATACTAGCGGGGGACCCACGGGAGACCCAGTACTTC
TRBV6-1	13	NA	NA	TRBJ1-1	CASSVLGASEAFF	TGTGCCAGCAGTGTTTTGGGGGCCAGTGAAGCTTTCTTT
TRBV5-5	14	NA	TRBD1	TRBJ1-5	CASSSDRARQPQHF	TGTGCCAGCAGCTCCGACAGGGCCAGGCAGCCCCAGCATTTT
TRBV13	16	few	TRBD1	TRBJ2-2	CASNRWGQQDTGELFF	TGTGCCAGCAACCGATGGGGACAGCAGGACACCGGGGAGCTGTTTTTT
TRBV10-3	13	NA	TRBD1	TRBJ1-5	CAISGTGVGPQHF	TGTGCCATCAGTGGGACAGGGGTTGGGCCCCAGCATTTT
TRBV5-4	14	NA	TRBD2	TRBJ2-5	CASSSRGGEETQYF	TGTGCCAGCAGCTCGCGGGGGGGGGAGGAGACCCAGTACTTC
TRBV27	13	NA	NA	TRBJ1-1	CASSYGRGTEAFF	TGTGCCAGCAGTTACGGGAGGGGCACTGAAGCTTTCTTT
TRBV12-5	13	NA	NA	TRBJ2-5	CASGLFGFWTQYF	TGTGCTAGTGGTTTGTTCGGTTTTTGGACCCAGTACTTC
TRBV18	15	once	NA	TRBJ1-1	CASSPNSVKNTEAFF	TGTGCCAGCTCCCCAAACAGTGTTAAGAACACTGAAGCTTTCTTT
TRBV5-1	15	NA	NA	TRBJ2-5	CASSLGGTPVGAQYF	TGCGCCAGCAGCTTGGGAGGGACACCCGTAGGGGCCCAGTACTTC
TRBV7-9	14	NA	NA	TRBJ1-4	CAGRGPATNEKLFF	TGTGCGGGGAGGGGCCCCGCAACTAATGAAAAACTGTTTTTT
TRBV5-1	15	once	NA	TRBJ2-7	CASSLAGTEVYEQYF	TGCGCCAGCAGCTTGGCCGGGACTGAAGTTTACGAGCAGTACTTC
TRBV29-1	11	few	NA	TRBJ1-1	CSVVVRGGAFF	TGCAGCGTTGTGGTCCGGGGTGGGGCTTTCTTT
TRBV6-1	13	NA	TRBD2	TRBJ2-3	CALAGASTDTQYF	TGTGCCCTAGCGGGGGCCAGCACAGATACGCAGTATTTT
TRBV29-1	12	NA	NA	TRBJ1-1	CSVVRDYTEAFF	TGCAGCGTTGTACGGGACTACACTGAAGCTTTCTTT
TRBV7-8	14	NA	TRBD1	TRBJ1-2	CASSPGTGAYGYTF	TGTGCCAGCAGTCCCGGGACAGGGGCCTATGGCTACACCTTC